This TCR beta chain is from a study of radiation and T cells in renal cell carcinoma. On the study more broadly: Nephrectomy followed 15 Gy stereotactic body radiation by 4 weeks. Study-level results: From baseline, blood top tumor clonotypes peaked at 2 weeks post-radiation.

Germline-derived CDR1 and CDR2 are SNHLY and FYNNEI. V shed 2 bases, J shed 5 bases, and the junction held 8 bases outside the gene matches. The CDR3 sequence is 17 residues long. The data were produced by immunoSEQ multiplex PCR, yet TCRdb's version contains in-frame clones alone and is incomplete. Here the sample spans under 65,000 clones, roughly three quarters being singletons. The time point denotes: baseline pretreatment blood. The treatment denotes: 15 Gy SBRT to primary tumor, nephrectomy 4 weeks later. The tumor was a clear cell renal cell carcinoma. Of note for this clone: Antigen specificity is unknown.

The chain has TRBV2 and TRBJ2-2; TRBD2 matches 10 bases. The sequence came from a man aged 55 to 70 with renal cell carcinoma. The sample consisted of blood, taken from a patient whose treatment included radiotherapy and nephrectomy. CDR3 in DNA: TGTGCCAGCAGTGAAAGCCTAGCGGGAGTTCGGACCGGGGAGCTGTTTTTT. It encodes CASSESLAGVRTGELFF.